The 31 T cell receptor beta chains presented below share a single source sample, sequenced in a study of OX40 agonist ivuxolimab in advanced cancers. Profiling relied on immunoSEQ multiplex PCR, and the TCRdb table lists in-frame clones only, not all of them. This sample yields about 71,000 clones, of which roughly three quarters are seen a single time; more than 4% belongs to the top ten. The sequences come from CD4+ or CD8+ T cells sorted from blood, collected in a trial of the OX40 agonist ivuxolimab. The receptors originated from an adult with an advanced solid tumor such as melanoma, head and neck, liver or kidney cancer.

V is TRBV11-3 and J is TRBJ1-2, with a possible D match to TRBD1 (6 bases). The CDR3 has 12 residues. The germline gives CDR1 SGHNT, CDR2 YENEEA. Trimming left V 5 bases short and J 6 bases short, with 10 bases between. The CDR3 protein is CASSIQGDGYTF. The CDR3 DNA is TGTGCCAGCAGCATACAGGGAGATGGCTACACCTTC. Full variable domain (rest looked up from reference TRBV11-3 and TRBJ1-2): EAGVVQSPRYKIIEKKQPVAFWCNPISGHNTLYWYLQNLGQGPELLIRYENEEAVDDSQLPKDRFSAERLKGVDSTLKIQPAELGDSAVYLCASSIQGDGYTFGSGTRLTVV.

The chain recombines TRBV20-1 with TRBJ2-1; TRBD1 agrees at 9 bases. This CDR3 has 11 amino acids. Looked up from germline, CDR1 is DFQATT and CDR2 is SNEGSKA (reference sequence). CDR3 nucleotides: TGCAGCGGACAGGGGCAGGATGAGCAGTTCTTC. Protein: CSGQGQDEQFF.

This clone was detected only a few times. The chain carries TRBV28 and TRBJ2-5; the match to TRBD1 covers 8 bases. The CDR3 contains 14 residues. Germline trimming cut 5 bases from V and 5 bases from J; bases unmatched to any gene: 7. The germline CDR1 and CDR2 sequences are MDHEN and SYDVKM. The CDR3 sequence: CASSGQGPRETQYF. DNA for the CDR3: TGTGCCAGCAGTGGACAGGGCCCCCGGGAGACCCAGTACTTC.

DNA for the CDR3: TGTGCCAGCAGCCCAGGACTAGCGGGCTACCTTCGGTTCTTC. Its translation is CASSPGLAGYLRFF. J is TRBJ2-1 and V is TRBV11-1; 11 bases are shared with TRBD2. J was trimmed by 15 bases and V by 5 bases; bases with no gene match: 12. This CDR3 is 14 amino acids long. Germline values: CDR1 SGHAT, CDR2 FQDESV (reference sequence).

This chain uses TRBV10-3 with TRBJ2-7; 10 positions agree with TRBD1. J gave up 3 bases and V 6 bases, and 11 bases lay outside the gene matches. Germline V gene sequence: CDR1 ENHRY, CDR2 SYGVKD. This CDR3 region has 16 residues. The CDR3 sequence: CAIRPAPGTGDYEQYF. The CDR3 bases are TGTGCCATCAGACCAGCACCCGGGACAGGGGACTACGAGCAGTACTTC.

The rearrangement links TRBV29-1 to TRBJ2-3; 10 bases are shared with TRBD2. Germline V gives CDR1 SQVTM, CDR2 ANQGSEA. There are 16 residues in the CDR3. J was trimmed by 0 bases and V by 6 bases; bases with no gene match: 9. The DNA of the CDR3 is TGCAGCGTGATTCGGACTAGCGGAGCTAGCACAGATACGCAGTATTTT. As protein: CSVIRTSGASTDTQYF.

The chain has TRBV19 and TRBJ1-1, with no clear D. The CDR3 is 13 residues long. The germline V gene encodes CDR1 LNHDA and CDR2 SQIVND (reference sequence). Trimming left V 6 bases short and J 2 bases short, with 10 bases between. CDR3 bases: TGTGCCAGTAGAGCCCGGATCAACACTGAAGCTTTCTTT. Translation: CASRARINTEAFF.

This clone was seen only once. The CDR3 sequence: CASSLQGGTGYGYTF. For the CDR3, the DNA is TGCGCCAGCAGCTTGCAGGGGGGCACGGGCTATGGCTACACCTTC. This chain uses TRBV5-1 with TRBJ1-2; 7 nucleotides align to TRBD1. J was trimmed by 4 bases and V by 1 base; bases with no gene match: 7. Germline loops: CDR1 SGHRS, CDR2 YFSETQ. The CDR3 is 15 amino acids.

This chain links TRBV7-9 with TRBJ1-5; D uncertain. The germline CDR1 and CDR2 sequences are SEHNR and FQNEAQ (reference sequence). Trimming left V 5 bases short and J 7 bases short, with 12 bases between. The CDR3 is made up of 13 amino acids. The CDR3 sequence: CASSPEGGQPQHF. CDR3 sequence (DNA): TGTGCCAGCAGCCCAGAGGGTGGGCAGCCCCAGCATTTT. The complete variable domain, with remaining parts taken from reference TRBV7-9 and TRBJ1-5, reads DTGVSQNPRHKITKRGQNVTFRCDPISEHNRLYWYRQTLGQGPEFLTYFQNEAQLEKSRLLSDRFSAERPKGSFSTLEIQRTEQGDSAMYLCASSPEGGQPQHFGDGTRLSIL.

This chain connects TRBV5-8 to TRBJ2-5; a possible D gene is TRBD1 (6 bases). The J call may be incorrect, as the DNA end agrees better with TRBJ2-7. The CDR3 contains 15 residues. Germline V lookup: CDR1 SGHTS, CDR2 YDEGEE. CDR3 sequence reads: CASSDGPGDNYEQYF. CDR3 nucleotides: TGTGCCAGCAGCGACGGCCCAGGGGATAACTACGAGCAGTACTTC.

This rearrangement joins TRBV25-1 to TRBJ1-2, with unresolved D. Trimming removed 2 bases at V and 4 bases at J, with 11 bases between. Germline lookup yields CDR1 MGHDK and CDR2 SYGVNS. The length of the CDR3 is 14 residues. The CDR3 nucleotides read TGTGCCAGCAGTGAAGGTCGGACGCCCTATGGCTACACCTTC. Translated, it gives CASSEGRTPYGYTF.

This sequence joins TRBV9 and TRBJ2-3; 9 bases are a match to TRBD1. The junction had 9 bases not matched to a gene; V was cut back by 1 base and J by 6 bases. The CDR3 runs 16 residues. Germline CDR1 SGDLS, CDR2 YYNGEE. Written as DNA, the CDR3 is TGTGCCAGCAGCGTAAAGGACAGGGGAACCGGGGATACGCAGTATTTT. It is translated as CASSVKDRGTGDTQYF.

This sequence joins TRBV5-8 and TRBJ1-2; D is unresolved. Trimming pared 4 bases from V and 5 bases from J, leaving 9 bases between. Germline lookup yields CDR1 SGHTS and CDR2 YDEGEE. The CDR3 covers 12 residues. Here the CDR3 reads CASSPLGYGYTF. The DNA for the CDR3 is TGTGCCAGCAGCCCCCTAGGGTATGGCTACACCTTC. Using reference TRBV5-8 and TRBJ1-2 for the parts outside the CDR3, the full variable domain is EAGVTQSPTHLIKTRGQQATLRCSPISGHTSVYWYQQALGLGLQFLLWYDEGEERNRGNFPPRFSGRQFPNYSSELNVNALELEDSALYLCASSPLGYGYTFGSGTRLTVV.

This clone has only one observation. V is TRBV5-1 and J is TRBJ2-5, with TRBD2 matching 12 bases. Germline CDR1 is SGHRS and CDR2 is YFSETQ. The CDR3 sequence is 15 residues long. Germline trimming cut 3 bases from V and 2 bases from J; bases unmatched to any gene: 2. CDR3 DNA: TGCGCCAGCAGCTCCGGACTAGCGGGACAAGAGACCCAGTACTTC. It codes for CASSSGLAGQETQYF.

The chain joins TRBV5-1 to TRBJ2-5; D might be TRBD2 (7 bases). The CDR3 spans 15 residues. The V gene's germline CDR1 is SGHRS and CDR2 YFSETQ. Trimming removed 0 bases from V and 1 base from J, with 10 bases in between. This CDR3 is CASSLDRGGQETQYF. The CDR3 DNA reads TGCGCCAGCAGCTTGGATAGGGGGGGCCAAGAGACCCAGTACTTC.

The chain employs TRBV5-1 and TRBJ2-4; TRBD2 is a possible D gene (6 bases). V lost 0 bases and J 6 bases, leaving 10 bases between the germline ends. The CDR3 contains 14 residues. The germline gives CDR1 SGHRS, CDR2 YFSETQ. The CDR3 here is CASSLEVEGNIQYF. In DNA, the CDR3 is TGCGCCAGCAGCTTGGAGGTGGAGGGAAACATTCAGTACTTC.

The genes are TRBV6-5 and TRBJ2-7; 7 bases match TRBD1. Looked up from germline, CDR1 is MNHEY and CDR2 is SVGAGI. The CDR3 totals 13 residues. J lost 6 bases, V lost 5 bases, and 7 bases had no gene match. This chain's CDR3 is CASSQDRVSEQYF. CDR3 sequence (DNA): TGTGCCAGCAGTCAAGACAGGGTCAGCGAGCAGTACTTC.

The rearrangement links TRBV6-5 to TRBJ1-2; 9 bases fit TRBD1. There are 15 residues in the CDR3. From germline, CDR1 is MNHEY and CDR2 SVGAGI. J was trimmed by 4 bases and V by 6 bases; bases with no gene match: 9. The CDR3 sequence: CASSPGQGFRYGYTF. Here the CDR3 DNA reads TGTGCCAGCAGCCCAGGACAGGGGTTTCGCTATGGCTACACCTTC.

V is TRBV5-1 and J is TRBJ2-5; 8 bases are a match to TRBD2. The CDR3 sequence is 17 residues long. Per germline, CDR1 SGHRS and CDR2 YFSETQ. The junction had 11 bases not matched to a gene; V was cut back by 0 bases and J by 4 bases. DNA of the CDR3: TGCGCCAGCAGCTTGGCGGCGGGAGGATGGGGACGAGAGACCCAGTACTTC. It translates to CASSLAAGGWGRETQYF.

The chain recombines TRBV11-2 with TRBJ2-3, with 13 bases aligning to TRBD2. This CDR3 contains 16 residues. The trim removed 6 bases at V and 5 bases at J, leaving 8 bases unmatched. Germline loops: CDR1 SGHAT, CDR2 FQNNGV. CDR3 protein: CASSSGLAGVVDTQYF. The CDR3 DNA reads TGTGCCAGCAGTTCCGGACTAGCGGGAGTCGTAGATACGCAGTATTTT.

The gene calls are TRBV10-2 and TRBJ2-5, with 8 bases aligning to TRBD1. The end of the DNA aligns better with TRBJ2-7, so the J call may be wrong. CDR1 and CDR2 from the germline V gene are WSHSY and SAAADI. The CDR3 has 12 amino acids. The CDR3 is CASRGQDYEQYF. The CDR3 nucleotides read TGCGCCAGCAGGGGACAGGACTACGAGCAGTACTTC.

V is TRBV6-4 and J is TRBJ2-7, with D possibly TRBD2 on 5 matching bases. CDR3 length: 16 amino acids. V was shortened by 9 bases and J by 3 bases, with 24 bases between the two germline ends. Looked up from germline, CDR1 is MRHNA and CDR2 is SNTAGT. The DNA of the CDR3 is TGTGCCAGGCCCCCCGGGATTCCAATTCCCATCTACGAGCAGTACTTC. It is translated as CARPPGIPIPIYEQYF.

The gene calls are TRBV18 and TRBJ2-3, with 7 bases aligning to TRBD2. CDR3 length: 16 residues. Germline trimming cut 3 bases from V and 2 bases from J; bases unmatched to any gene: 8. Per germline, CDR1 KGHSH and CDR2 LQKENI. The DNA for the CDR3 is TGTGCCAGCTCACCGGCTCGCGGGGGATACACAGATACGCAGTATTTT. This sequence encodes CASSPARGGYTDTQYF.

The chain combines TRBV5-6 with TRBJ1-2, with D tentatively TRBD1 (6 bases). This CDR3 has 13 residues. The germline V gene encodes CDR1 SGHDT and CDR2 YYEEEE. The V end was cut by 1 base, the J end by 8 bases, with 12 bases between. The CDR3 DNA sequence: TGTGCCAGCAGCTTGATGGGGGCGAGGGGCTACACCTTC. Amino acid sequence: CASSLMGARGYTF.

This clone was detected only once. This chain joins TRBV27 and TRBJ2-1, with D tentatively TRBD1 (5 bases). V was clipped by 5 bases and J by 0 bases, with 17 bases between them. The CDR3 runs 17 residues. Germline assignment: CDR1 MNHEY and CDR2 SMNVEV (reference sequence). CDR3 sequence: CASSILRLDNSYNEQFF. DNA for the CDR3: TGTGCCAGCAGTATCCTGAGACTGGACAACTCCTACAATGAGCAGTTCTTC.

J is TRBJ2-5 and V is TRBV18, with D uncertain. The CDR3 has 13 amino acids. Trimming cost V 5 bases and J 2 bases, with 9 bases left between them. The germline V gene has CDR1 KGHSH and CDR2 LQKENI. The CDR3 loop is CASSTEMQETQYF. Written as DNA, the CDR3 is TGTGCCAGCTCAACTGAGATGCAAGAGACCCAGTACTTC.

The rearrangement joins TRBV27 to TRBJ1-5; maybe TRBD1 (6 bases). V lost 2 bases to trimming and J lost 0 bases, with 14 bases between them. The CDR3 sequence is 17 residues long. Germline values: CDR1 MNHEY, CDR2 SMNVEV (reference sequence). The CDR3 is CASSLRWPGDSNQPQHF. DNA of the CDR3: TGTGCCAGCAGTTTACGGTGGCCAGGGGATAGCAATCAGCCCCAGCATTTT.

This chain joins TRBV19 and TRBJ2-5; 7 bases map to TRBD2. Germline V gene data show CDR1 as LNHDA and CDR2 as SQIVND (reference sequence). This CDR3 spans 15 amino acids. The V and J ends lost 5 bases and 3 bases, in that order; junction bases with no gene match: 9. The CDR3 is CASSLGGRREETQYF. As DNA, the CDR3 is TGTGCCAGTAGTCTCGGCGGGAGAAGGGAAGAGACCCAGTACTTC.

The chain has TRBV16 and TRBJ1-2; D might be TRBD1 (5 bases). The germline gives CDR1 KGHSY, CDR2 FQNENV. Trimming took off 1 base at V and 4 bases at J, with 13 bases between the two ends. The CDR3 is 15 amino acids. The CDR3 DNA reads as TGTGCCAGCAGCCAATTAGCAGGGCCCGGCTATGGCTACACCTTC. Residues: CASSQLAGPGYGYTF.

The rearrangement uses TRBV5-1 and TRBJ2-1; D is unclear. Between the trimmed V and J ends, which lost 0 bases and 8 bases, there was a span of 3 bases. CDR3 size: 11 residues. In germline, CDR1 is SGHRS, CDR2 YFSETQ. CDR3 in amino acids: CASSLEDEQFF. In DNA form, the CDR3 reads TGCGCCAGCAGCTTGGAAGATGAGCAGTTCTTC.

This clone was observed a few times. The rearrangement joins TRBV10-1 to TRBJ2-3; no definite D call. V lost 2 bases, J lost 7 bases, and 13 bases lay in between. The CDR3 length is 14 residues. Germline V lookup: CDR1 WNHNN, CDR2 SYGVQD (reference sequence). CDR3 DNA: TGCGCCAGCAGTGAGGTGGGCGCCGCAAATACGCAGTATTTT. Its translation is CASSEVGAANTQYF.